The subject of this entry is one T cell receptor (beta chain). Via MiXCR, TCRdb re-called the RT-PCR reads, giving one row per CDR3 protein. The repertoire holds about a million distinct CDR3 sequences, with approximately 18% as singletons. The data originate from a study of patients and donors after allogeneic stem cell transplantation. Looked up from germline, CDR1 is SGDLS and CDR2 is YYNGEE. The CDR3 covers 14 residues. V lost 3 bases and J lost 1, with 10 bases in between. The TCR sequence derives from a human donor who was either an allogeneic HSCT recipient or a stem cell or donor lymphocyte infusion donor (not recorded which). It is not recorded whose cells these are; they may come from a transplant donor. The chain employs TRBV9 and TRBJ2-5; D could derive from TRBD1 or TRBD2 (6 bases each). The specimen sequenced was blood, either unsorted or a sorted T cell fraction (not recorded which). The CDR3 sequence: CASSEPGAQETQYF. DNA for the CDR3: TGTGCCAGCAGCGAACCGGGGGCCCAAGAGACCCAGTACTTC.